This section outlines one T cell receptor beta chain sequence together with its context. Antigen: not known. Compared with germline, one end of the junction differs, possibly owing to a read error. Germline CDR1 MDHEN, CDR2 SYDVKM. The CDR3 sequence is 14 residues long. Primers: 60 Vbeta forward and 13 Jbeta reverse. The repertoire was sequenced with immunoSEQ multiplex PCR; TCRdb's copy has only in-frame clones and lacks some. The sample holds around 140,000 clones, 73% seen once. These data are taken from a study of cytomegalovirus exposure and HLA in healthy donors. Study-level results: In vitro confirmation showed three CMV-associated chains to be CMV antigen specific. For TCR beta chains, V- and J-gene trimming was later linked to a missense DCLRE1C variant. Most likely, a cluster of highly shared sequence variants arose as a sequencing artifact.

This TCR derives from a woman under 30 in good health and CMV-seronegative. The chain recombines TRBV28 with TRBJ1-2, with D tentatively TRBD1 (5 bases). The sequenced sample consisted of PBMCs. CDR3 nucleotides: TGTGTCAGCGCTAAGGGGCAGGGCAACTATGGCTACACCTTC. This gives the protein CVSAKGQGNYGYTF.